These 2 T cell receptor beta chains share one sample of origin, sequenced in a study of CD8 T cells in Susac syndrome. Random hexamers were used to reverse transcribe 0.5 to 1 ug of RNA. TCRdb processed the immunoSEQ multiplex PCR reads anew with MiXCR; each CDR3 protein has one entry. This sample yields some 150,000 distinct CDR3 sequences, of which roughly 94% are seen a single time; about 0.19% belongs to the top ten. Sequencing was performed on CD8+ T cells from PBMCs. The receptors come from a human donor with multiple sclerosis.

This clonotype was counted a single time. The CDR3 here is CATRRGLSSGNTIYF. The CDR3 region has the DNA TGTGCCACCAGACGGGGCCTAAGCTCTGGAAACACCATATATTTT. The genes are TRBV15 and TRBJ1-3; tentative D call: TRBD1 (5 bases). V was shortened by 6 bases and J by 0 bases, with 12 bases between the two germline ends. The CDR3 length is 15 residues. CDR1 and CDR2 from the germline V gene are LNHNV and YYDKDF (reference sequence).

CDR3 bases: TGTGCCAGCAGCTTGCCCCCCCGGGGCTACGAGCAGTACTTC. This sequence encodes CASSLPPRGYEQYF. The chain combines TRBV5-6 with TRBJ2-7; possibly TRBD2 for D (5 bases). V was trimmed by 1 base and J by 3 bases, leaving 11 bases between them. CDR3 length: 14 amino acids. The germline V gene encodes CDR1 SGHDT and CDR2 YYEEEE. Complete variable domain (other parts from reference TRBV5-6 and TRBJ2-7): DAGVTQSPTHLIKTRGQQVTLRCSPKSGHDTVSWYQQALGQGPQFIFQYYEEEERQRGNFPDRFSGHQFPNYSSELNVNALLLGDSALYLCASSLPPRGYEQYFGPGTRLTVT.